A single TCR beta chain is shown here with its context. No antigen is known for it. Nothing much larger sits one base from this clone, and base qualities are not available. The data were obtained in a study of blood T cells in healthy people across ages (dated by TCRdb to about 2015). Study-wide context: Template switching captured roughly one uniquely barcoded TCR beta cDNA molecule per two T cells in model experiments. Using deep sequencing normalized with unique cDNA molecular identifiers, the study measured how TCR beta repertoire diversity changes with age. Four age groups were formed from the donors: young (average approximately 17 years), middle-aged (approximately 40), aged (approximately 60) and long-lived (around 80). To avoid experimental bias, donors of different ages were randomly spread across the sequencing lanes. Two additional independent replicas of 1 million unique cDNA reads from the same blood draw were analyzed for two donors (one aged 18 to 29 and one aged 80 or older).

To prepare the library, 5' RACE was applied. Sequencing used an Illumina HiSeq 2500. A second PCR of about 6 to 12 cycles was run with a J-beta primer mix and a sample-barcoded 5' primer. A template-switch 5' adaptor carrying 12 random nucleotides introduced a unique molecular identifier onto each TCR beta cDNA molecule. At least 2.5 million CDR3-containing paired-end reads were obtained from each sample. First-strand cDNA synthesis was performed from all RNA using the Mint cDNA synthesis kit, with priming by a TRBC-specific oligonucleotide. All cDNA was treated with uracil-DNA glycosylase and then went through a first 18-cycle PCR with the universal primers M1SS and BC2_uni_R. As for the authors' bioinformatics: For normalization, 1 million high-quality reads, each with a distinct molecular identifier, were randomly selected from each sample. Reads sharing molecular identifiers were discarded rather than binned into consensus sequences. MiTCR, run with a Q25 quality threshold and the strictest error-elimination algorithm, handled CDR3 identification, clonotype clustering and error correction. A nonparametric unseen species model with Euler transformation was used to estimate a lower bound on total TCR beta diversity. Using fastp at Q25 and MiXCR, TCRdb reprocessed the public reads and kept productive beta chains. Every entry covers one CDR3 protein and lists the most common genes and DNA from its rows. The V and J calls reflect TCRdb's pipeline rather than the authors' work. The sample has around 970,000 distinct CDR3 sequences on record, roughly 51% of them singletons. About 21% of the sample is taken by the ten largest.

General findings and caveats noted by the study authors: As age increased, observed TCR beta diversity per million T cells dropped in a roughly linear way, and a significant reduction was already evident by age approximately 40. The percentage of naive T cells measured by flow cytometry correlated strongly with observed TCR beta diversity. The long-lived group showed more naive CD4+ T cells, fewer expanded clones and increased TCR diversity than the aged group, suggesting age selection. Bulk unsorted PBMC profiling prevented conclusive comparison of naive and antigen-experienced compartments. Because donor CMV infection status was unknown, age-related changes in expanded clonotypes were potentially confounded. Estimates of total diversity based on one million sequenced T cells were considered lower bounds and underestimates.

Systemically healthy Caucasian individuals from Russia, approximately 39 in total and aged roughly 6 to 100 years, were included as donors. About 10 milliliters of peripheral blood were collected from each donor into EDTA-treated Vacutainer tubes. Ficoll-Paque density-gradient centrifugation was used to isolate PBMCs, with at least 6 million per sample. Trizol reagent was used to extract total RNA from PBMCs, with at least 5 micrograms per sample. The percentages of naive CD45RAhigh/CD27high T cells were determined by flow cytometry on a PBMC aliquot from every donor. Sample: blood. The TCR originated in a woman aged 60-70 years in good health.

CDR3 protein: CSASRDVPDTQYF. In nucleotide form, the sequence is TGCAGTGCTAGTAGAGATGTCCCAGATACGCAGTATTTT. The V and J segments used are TRBV20-1 and TRBJ2-3, with the identity of the D gene unclear. CDR1 DFQATT and CDR2 SNEGSKA are derived from the germline V gene (reference sequence). The CDR3, cysteine through phenylalanine, is 13 amino acids long. Only the CDR3 region is kept as DNA, spanning 39 bases read in frame from base 1. V lost 3 bases and J lost 4 bases; the stretch between them is 11 bases long.